This TCR beta chain was captured in a study of blood T cell repertoires in COVID-19. Method: immunoSEQ multiplex PCR; TCRdb's copy keeps in-frame clones and lacks some. The sample carries under 250,000 clones, 87% recorded once. Trimming removed 2 bases at V and 3 bases at J, with 6 bases between. Germline lookup yields CDR1 SGHAT and CDR2 FQNNGV. The CDR3 has 13 amino acids. The TCR sequence derives from a man aged 25 to 45 who had recovered from COVID-19. The sample was PBMCs or T cells enriched from blood (not recorded which). The chain uses TRBV11-2 and TRBJ2-3; D remains unclear. The CDR3 DNA follows: TGTGCCAGCAGCTTATACGGGACAGATACGCAGTATTTT. Its protein is CASSLYGTDTQYF.